This TCR beta chain was captured by sequencing in a study of cytomegalovirus exposure and HLA in healthy donors. Study-wide points: In an earlier analysis, in under 700 donors, most V segments appeared productive either ~87% or ~30% of the time. In vitro data verified three CMV-associated chains as specific for CMV antigens. For TCR beta chains, V- and J-gene trimming was later linked to a missense DCLRE1C variant. The investigators catalogued 164 TCR beta chains as cytomegalovirus-associated.

A word on this clone: What it binds is not known.

The V segment lost 3 bases and the J segment 8 bases; nucleotides outside the gene matches: 6. CDR1 and CDR2 from the germline V gene are PRHDT and FYEKMQ (reference sequence). The CDR3 consists of 15 residues. PCR employed 60 Vbeta and 13 Jbeta primers. Clones were read by immunoSEQ multiplex PCR, and TCRdb kept only the in-frame ones, dropping some. The table lists approximately 140,000 clones, around 77% of them singletons. The rearrangement uses TRBV13 and TRBJ2-1, with 11 bases aligning to TRBD2. The sequenced sample consisted of PBMCs. The receptor was isolated from a woman in her fifties or sixties in good health and CMV-seronegative. The CDR3 coding sequence is TGTGCCAGCAGCTTCAGGACTAGCGGGTTCGATGAGCAGTTCTTC. It is translated as CASSFRTSGFDEQFF.